The 23 T cell receptor beta chains in this list originate from one sample, sequenced in a study of PD-1 blockade in classical Hodgkin lymphoma. Relapses following autologous stem cell transplantation were seen in all patients, with brentuximab vedotin exposure varying. Assay used: immunoSEQ multiplex PCR; TCRdb lists only in-frame clones, some missing. The sample includes over 25,000 clones, around four fifths seen only once; the top ten take roughly 20%. Sequences were derived from peripheral blood mononuclear cells (PBMCs), sampled before the second cycle of nivolumab. All receptors come from a human donor with classical Hodgkin lymphoma.

This rearrangement joins TRBV19 to TRBJ2-3, with 7 positions matching TRBD2. CDR1 and CDR2 from the germline V gene are LNHDA and SQIVND (reference sequence). V dropped 6 bases and J dropped 3; count of bases not matched to a gene: 18. The CDR3 is made up of 18 amino acids. The CDR3, as DNA: TGTGCCAGTAGAAAGGTAGCGGGTACCGGCAGGAGGACAGATACGCAGTATTTT. The encoded protein is CASRKVAGTGRRTDTQYF. Supplemented by reference TRBV19 and TRBJ2-3, the full variable domain reads DGGITQSPKYLFRKEGQNVTLSCEQNLNHDAMYWYRQDPGQGLRLIYYSQIVNDFQKGDIAEGYSVSREKKESFPLTVTSAQKNPTAFYLCASRKVAGTGRRTDTQYFGPGTRLTVL.

The chain is built from TRBV6-5 and TRBJ1-6, with 7 bases matching TRBD1. Germline V gives CDR1 MNHEY, CDR2 SVGAGI. Trimming at V came to 3 bases and at J to 6 bases, leaving 2 bases not matched to a gene. The CDR3 is 14 amino acids. The CDR3 loop reads CASSYGQANSPLHF. As DNA, the CDR3 is TGTGCCAGCAGTTATGGACAGGCTAATTCACCCCTCCACTTT.

This clone occurred a few times. This chain connects TRBV5-6 to TRBJ2-1; 7 nucleotides align to TRBD1. The germline V gene encodes CDR1 SGHDT and CDR2 YYEEEE. CDR3 length equals 15 residues. Germline trimming cut 7 bases from V and 2 bases from J; bases unmatched to any gene: 9. The CDR3 coding sequence is TGTGCCAGCTTCCCGGGGCAGGGGGCCTACAATGAGCAGTTCTTC. This codes for CASFPGQGAYNEQFF. Full variable domain (missing parts from reference TRBV5-6 and TRBJ2-1): DAGVTQSPTHLIKTRGQQVTLRCSPKSGHDTVSWYQQALGQGPQFIFQYYEEEERQRGNFPDRFSGHQFPNYSSELNVNALLLGDSALYLCASFPGQGAYNEQFFGPGTRLTVL.

The chain employs TRBV9 and TRBJ2-1, with 7 bases lining up with TRBD1. CDR1 is SGDLS, CDR2 YYNGEE, per germline. CDR3 length: 15 residues. J gave up 4 bases and V 2 bases, and 6 bases lay outside the gene matches. The DNA of the CDR3 is TGTGCCAGCAGCGTCGACCGGGACAGTTACAATGAGCAGTTCTTC. It encodes CASSVDRDSYNEQFF.

This chain uses TRBV11-3 with TRBJ2-1; D uncertain. Deletions cut 0 bases from V and 10 bases from J, with 13 bases between. The CDR3 sequence is 14 residues long. Germline V gene sequence: CDR1 SGHNT, CDR2 YENEEA. CDR3 loop: CASSLDRVLGEQFF. The CDR3 bases are TGTGCCAGCAGCTTAGATAGGGTTCTGGGGGAGCAGTTCTTC.

The rearrangement uses TRBV7-2 and TRBJ2-7, with TRBD2 matching 9 bases. V lost 5 bases to trimming and J lost 1 base; unmatched junction nucleotides: 9. Germline CDR1 and CDR2: SGHTA and FQGNSA. CDR3 length equals 16 residues. CDR3 in amino acids: CASSPDASGISYEQYF. As DNA, the CDR3 is TGTGCCAGCAGCCCCGATGCTAGCGGGATTTCCTACGAGCAGTACTTC.

The J gene is TRBJ2-7, the V gene TRBV6-1; 8 bases are a match to TRBD1. This CDR3 has 13 residues. CDR1 is MNHNS and CDR2 is SASEGT in the germline V gene. Trimming removed 6 bases from V and 5 bases from J; junction bases left unmatched: 6. The CDR3 nucleotides are TGTGCCAGCAGGGACAGGGCAGTCCACGAGCAGTACGTC. It specifies CASRDRAVHEQYV.

The CDR3 DNA follows: TGTGCCAGCAGTACTAGGACTAGCGGAGCCTACGAGCAGTACTTC. Translating gives CASSTRTSGAYEQYF. This chain uses TRBV6-5 with TRBJ2-7; 10 bases agree with TRBD2. Germline CDR1 and CDR2: MNHEY and SVGAGI. V lost 5 bases and J lost 2; bases outside the gene matches: 6. The CDR3 extends over 15 amino acids.

The count of this clone is one. The chain combines TRBV7-2 with TRBJ2-1, with D perhaps TRBD2 (6 bases). The CDR3 is made up of 16 amino acids. The V gene lost 4 bases and the J gene lost 2 bases, with 15 bases spanning the gap. CDR1 SGHTA and CDR2 FQGNSA come from the germline V gene. The CDR3 loop reads CASSSSGTGTYNEQFF. CDR3 nucleotides: TGTGCCAGCAGCTCCTCTGGGACTGGAACCTACAATGAGCAGTTCTTC.

CDR3 nucleotide sequence: TGCGCCAGCAGCCAAAGTAACAGGGCTGGGGCCAACGTCCTGACTTTC. Translated: CASSQSNRAGANVLTF. The genes are TRBV4-3 and TRBJ2-6, with TRBD1 as a possible D gene (6 bases). V dropped 2 bases and J dropped 2 bases, with 10 bases sitting between them. The CDR3 totals 16 residues. Germline lookup yields CDR1 LGHNA and CDR2 YSLEER.

CDR3 DNA: TGTGCCACCAAGGGACTTACCTACGAGCAGTACGTC. The encoded protein is CATKGLTYEQYV. The chain carries TRBV6-5 and TRBJ2-7; tentative D call: TRBD2 (6 bases). Trimming took off 10 bases at V and 2 bases at J, with 12 bases between the two ends. CDR1 and CDR2 (germline): MNHEY, SVGAGI. CDR3 length equals 12 residues.

This chain links TRBV18 with TRBJ2-2, with D maybe TRBD1 (5 bases). Trimming stripped 3 bases from V and 3 bases from J, with 11 bases between. The CDR3 sequence is 15 residues long. Per the germline V gene, CDR1 is KGHSH and CDR2 is LQKENI. DNA for the CDR3: TGTGCCAGCTCACCCCTCCGACAGTACACCGGGGAGCTGTTTTTT. Its translation: CASSPLRQYTGELFF.

Here the CDR3 DNA reads TGCAGCGTCCGCAGGGAAACTAATTCACCCCTCCACTTT. Translated: CSVRRETNSPLHF. The genes are TRBV29-1 and TRBJ1-6; D may be TRBD1 (5 bases). The V end lost 6 bases, the J end lost 6 bases, and 12 bases lay between the germline ends. This CDR3 is 13 amino acids long. The germline gives CDR1 SQVTM, CDR2 ANQGSEA.

The gene calls are TRBV25-1 and TRBJ2-3; D ambiguous. Trimming removed 3 bases at V and 9 bases at J, with 7 bases between. Germline CDR1 is MGHDK and CDR2 is SYGVNS. The CDR3 spans 11 residues. For the CDR3, the DNA is TGTGCCAGCAGTGACAGGTTAACGCAGTATTTT. It codes for CASSDRLTQYF.

The rearrangement uses TRBV28 and TRBJ1-5; D might be TRBD1 (6 bases). The CDR3 length is 16 residues. The ends were cut back, 6 bases at V and 0 bases at J, with 15 bases in the middle. Germline assignment: CDR1 MDHEN and CDR2 SYDVKM. CDR3 sequence (DNA): TGTGCCAGCAGCCCCGGGGGCAGGGATAGCAATCAGCCCCAGCATTTT. Its protein product is CASSPGGRDSNQPQHF.

The V gene is TRBV15, the J gene TRBJ2-3; TRBD1 matches 7 bases. Germline lookup yields CDR1 LNHNV and CDR2 YYDKDF (reference sequence). This CDR3 region has 16 residues. Trimming took 1 base from V and 2 from J; bases not matched to a gene: 6. The CDR3 is CATSRAAGGFTDTQYF. CDR3 DNA sequence: TGTGCCACCAGCAGAGCTGCAGGGGGTTTCACAGATACGCAGTATTTT.

CDR3 in DNA: TGTGCCAGCAGCTTGTTCAGCGCAACCTACGAGCAGTACGTC. This sequence encodes CASSLFSATYEQYV. The chain recombines TRBV5-8 with TRBJ2-7; no clear D gene. Germline V gene sequence: CDR1 SGHTS, CDR2 YDEGEE. V was cut by 1 base and J by 2 bases, with 10 bases left in between. The CDR3 is 14 amino acids.

The rearrangement uses TRBV28 and TRBJ1-5, with 7 bases lining up with TRBD1. V lost 4 bases to trimming and J lost 7 bases; unmatched junction nucleotides: 10. The CDR3 sequence is 15 residues long. Germline values: CDR1 MDHEN, CDR2 SYDVKM. CDR3 loop: CASSWRQGVGQPQHF. CDR3 DNA sequence: TGTGCCAGCAGTTGGAGGCAGGGGGTCGGGCAGCCCCAGCATTTT.

This rearrangement joins TRBV2 to TRBJ1-1; no clear D gene. Germline V gene data show CDR1 as SNHLY and CDR2 as FYNNEI. CDR3 length: 15 residues. Trimming took off 2 bases at V and 2 bases at J, with 12 bases between the two ends. The chain's CDR3 is CASSERQGRNTEAFF. For the CDR3, the DNA is TGTGCCAGCAGTGAACGGCAAGGAAGAAACACTGAAGCTTTCTTT.

The chain employs TRBV19 and TRBJ1-5, with a possible D match to TRBD1 (6 bases). Trimming took 1 base from V and 4 from J, leaving 14 bases between them. Germline lookup yields CDR1 LNHDA and CDR2 SQIVND (reference sequence). This CDR3 contains 16 residues. The CDR3 nucleotides are TGTGCCAGTAGTATAGGGTCGGGGGCCCTAAATCAGCCCCAGCATTTT. Protein product: CASSIGSGALNQPQHF.

The rearrangement joins TRBV2 to TRBJ2-7; D is possibly TRBD1 (6 bases). Germline values: CDR1 SNHLY, CDR2 FYNNEI. The CDR3 covers 14 residues. The V end was cut by 5 bases, the J end by 2 bases, with 13 bases between. CDR3 sequence reads: CASSLLTGAYEQYF. The CDR3 DNA reads TGTGCCAGCAGTCTCCTGACAGGCGCCTACGAGCAGTACTTC.

The sample holds a few counts of this clone. V is TRBV10-3 and J is TRBJ2-1, with 12 bases matching TRBD2. With 2 bases clipped from V and 9 bases from J, the junction kept 5 bases outside the gene matches. This CDR3 contains 15 residues. Germline V gene lookup returns CDR1 ENHRY and CDR2 SYGVKD. CDR3 sequence: CAISEGGLAGFEQFF. CDR3 DNA: TGTGCCATCAGTGAGGGAGGACTAGCGGGGTTTGAGCAGTTCTTC.

The chain couples TRBV7-6 to TRBJ1-1; 8 nucleotides agree with TRBD1. The CDR3 sequence is 15 residues long. The trim removed 1 base at V and 5 bases at J, leaving 6 bases unmatched. Germline CDR1 reads SGHVS; CDR2 reads FNYEAQ. In nucleotides, the CDR3 is TGTGCCAGCAGCTTAGAGACAGGGGTTCGGACTGAAGCTTTCTTT. This translates into CASSLETGVRTEAFF.